This entry lists 22 T cell receptor beta chains sequenced from one sample in a study of blood T cell repertoires in COVID-19. TCRdb keeps only in-frame clones here, not all; method: immunoSEQ multiplex PCR. The table includes 52,000 or so clones, about nine tenths detected once. The sample was peripheral blood. Receptors originate from a man aged 60 to 75 with active COVID-19.

The gene calls are TRBV23-1 and TRBJ2-7; a possible D gene is TRBD2 (5 bases). TRBV23-1 is identified as an open reading frame with a role that is uncertain. The CDR3 consists of 14 residues. V lost 4 bases to trimming and J lost 5 bases, with 15 bases between them. CDR3 DNA: TGCGCCAGCAGTCTCCATCGGCCGGGGAACGAGCAGTACTTC. This encodes CASSLHRPGNEQYF.

The V call is TRBV11-3, the J call TRBJ2-1; TRBD2 agrees at 7 bases. Looked up from germline, CDR1 is SGHNT and CDR2 is YENEEA. The CDR3 is made up of 16 amino acids. With V trimmed by 8 bases and J by 3 bases, 13 bases remained unmatched. Here the CDR3 reads CASSRSGLADYNEQFF. For the CDR3, the DNA is TGTGCCAGCTCCCGGTCGGGCCTAGCGGACTACAATGAGCAGTTCTTC. Complete variable domain (other parts from reference TRBV11-3 and TRBJ2-1): EAGVVQSPRYKIIEKKQPVAFWCNPISGHNTLYWYLQNLGQGPELLIRYENEEAVDDSQLPKDRFSAERLKGVDSTLKIQPAELGDSAVYLCASSRSGLADYNEQFFGPGTRLTVL.

This clone showed up just once. The chain uses TRBV6-6 and TRBJ1-1; 9 bases align to TRBD1. The CDR3 spans 14 residues. Germline assignment: CDR1 MNHNY and CDR2 SVGAGI (reference sequence). The V gene end was trimmed by 4 bases and the J gene end by 4 bases; junction bases not matched to a gene: 4. The CDR3 DNA is TGTGCCAGCAGTTGGACAGGGGAGGGCACTGAAGCTTTCTTT. Translation: CASSWTGEGTEAFF.

The chain employs TRBV12-3 or TRBV12-4 and TRBJ2-3; D is unresolved. CDR3 length: 12 amino acids. V was cut by 6 bases and J by 8 bases, with 12 bases left in between. DNA of the CDR3: TGTGCCAGCAGCGCCCCCCCAGGTACGCAGTATTTT. This sequence encodes CASSAPPGTQYF.

The V and J genes are TRBV29-1 and TRBJ2-5; TRBD1 matches at 10 bases. J was trimmed by 2 bases and V by 2 bases; bases with no gene match: 8. CDR1 is SQVTM, CDR2 ANQGSEA, per germline. This CDR3 has 16 residues. CDR3 nucleotides: TGCAGCGTTGAAATCTGGACAGGGGGGGAACAAGAGACCCAGTACTTC. It encodes CSVEIWTGGEQETQYF.

About this clone: At one boundary the junction diverges from the germline segment, which might be a read error. The V gene is TRBV30, the J gene TRBJ2-1; TRBD2 matches at 7 bases. Germline V lookup: CDR1 GTSNPN, CDR2 SVGIG (reference sequence). This CDR3 contains 15 residues. This chain's CDR3 is CAWNMGGPSYSEQFF. In nucleotides, the CDR3 is TGTGCCTGGAATATGGGAGGGCCGAGTTACAGTGAGCAGTTCTTC.

The chain combines TRBV5-1 with TRBJ2-3; 9 bases are a match to TRBD1. CDR1 and CDR2 from the germline V gene are SGHRS and YFSETQ. V lost 2 bases, J lost 2 bases, and 3 bases stayed unmatched. The CDR3 runs to 15 residues. CDR3 sequence: CASSFGQGTTDTQYF. CDR3 in DNA: TGCGCCAGCAGCTTTGGACAGGGGACCACAGATACGCAGTATTTT.

This clone turned up a few times. The chain recombines TRBV3-1 (or the pseudogene TRBV3-2) with TRBJ2-7; 11 positions match TRBD2. V shed 4 bases, J shed 0 bases, and the junction held 8 bases outside the gene matches. The germline V gene encodes CDR1 LGHDT and CDR2 YNNKEL (reference sequence). The CDR3 is 17 amino acids. CDR3 sequence (DNA): TGTGCCAGCAGCCCGGGACTAGCGGCATCGAGCTCCTACGAGCAGTACTTC. It specifies CASSPGLAASSSYEQYF.

The CDR3 sequence: CAISPSGRVDEQFF. The CDR3 bases are TGTGCCATCAGCCCTAGCGGGAGAGTAGATGAGCAGTTCTTC. The J gene is TRBJ2-1, the V gene TRBV10-3; TRBD2 matches 10 bases. V lost 6 bases to trimming and J lost 8 bases; unmatched junction nucleotides: 7. Germline assignment: CDR1 ENHRY and CDR2 SYGVKD. The CDR3 sequence is 14 residues long.

The V gene is TRBV10-2, the J gene TRBJ2-2, with 7 bases matching TRBD1. The CDR3 has 14 residues. Trimming cost V 5 bases and J 1 base; bases outside gene matches: 1. The V gene's germline CDR1 is WSHSY and CDR2 SAAADI. The CDR3 DNA reads as TGCGCCAGCAGTCGACAGGGGAACACCGGGGAGCTGTTTTTT. Translating gives CASSRQGNTGELFF.

The chain joins TRBV28 to TRBJ1-5; D may be TRBD1 (6 bases). CDR1 MDHEN and CDR2 SYDVKM come from the germline V gene. Trimming left V 9 bases short and J 1 base short, with 19 bases between. CDR3 length: 16 amino acids. The CDR3 reads CASKLLRGKSNQPQHF. As DNA, the CDR3 is TGTGCCAGTAAACTCCTCAGGGGAAAAAGCAATCAGCCCCAGCATTTT.

J is TRBJ1-3 and V is TRBV4-2, with D unclear. The CDR3 consists of 17 residues. V was cut by 1 base and J by 0 bases, with 13 bases left in between. In germline, CDR1 is LGHNA, CDR2 YNFKEQ. The CDR3 region has the DNA TGTGCCAGCAGCCAAGTTCCCATGGGGAGCTCTGGAAACACCATATATTTT. Translating it yields CASSQVPMGSSGNTIYF.

The CDR3 bases are TGTGCCAGCGGACCCCGACAGGCCCTACTCTCTAACTATGGCTACACCTTC. This gives the protein CASGPRQALLSNYGYTF. The rearrangement joins TRBV7-8 to TRBJ1-2; D may be TRBD1 (6 bases). There are 17 residues in the CDR3. Trimming took off 8 bases at V and 0 bases at J, with 22 bases between the two ends. Germline assignment: CDR1 SGHVS and CDR2 FQNEAQ.

V gene TRBV27 combines with J gene TRBJ2-6, with D perhaps TRBD2 (6 bases). This CDR3 contains 17 residues. V gave up 6 bases and J gave up 2 bases, with 17 bases separating them. The germline gives CDR1 MNHEY, CDR2 SMNVEV (reference sequence). CDR3 region: CASSPGLIAAGANVLTF. The CDR3 DNA reads as TGTGCCAGCAGCCCGGGACTCATTGCGGCTGGGGCCAACGTCCTGACTTTC.

The chain carries TRBV7-8 and TRBJ1-1; possibly TRBD1 for D (6 bases). The germline V and J ends were trimmed by 5 bases and 11 bases, with 21 bases remaining between them. This CDR3 has 14 residues. Germline assignment: CDR1 SGHVS and CDR2 FQNEAQ. CDR3 loop: CASSLELGPRGAFF. The CDR3 DNA reads as TGTGCCAGCAGCCTCGAACTGGGCCCTAGGGGGGCTTTCTTT.

This clone has only a few counts. The chain links TRBV4-1 to TRBJ2-7; D is possibly TRBD1 (5 bases). V dropped 4 bases and J dropped 4 bases, with 11 bases sitting between them. CDR1 is MGHRA and CDR2 is YSYEKL in the germline V gene. CDR3 length: 13 residues. The CDR3 sequence: CASSPPGAYEQYF. The DNA for the CDR3 is TGCGCCAGCAGCCCCCCTGGGGCGTACGAGCAGTACTTC.

This clone was recorded once. The V and J genes are TRBV19 and TRBJ2-6, with 7 bases aligning to TRBD1. J was trimmed by 3 bases and V by 6 bases; bases with no gene match: 5. The germline gives CDR1 LNHDA, CDR2 SQIVND (reference sequence). The CDR3 extends over 15 amino acids. The CDR3 is CASRDRVGGANVLTF. The CDR3 DNA reads TGTGCCAGTAGAGACAGGGTTGGTGGGGCCAACGTCCTGACTTTC.

The chain uses TRBV11-2 and TRBJ1-6; 8 nucleotides match TRBD1. The CDR3 runs to 16 residues. CDR1 SGHAT and CDR2 FQNNGV come from the germline V gene. The J segment lost 5 bases and the V segment lost 5 bases, leaving 8 bases of the junction unmatched. CDR3 in amino acids: CASSPDRVSDNSPLHF. CDR3 nucleotides: TGTGCCAGCAGCCCGGACAGGGTTTCGGATAATTCACCCCTCCACTTT.

The chain combines TRBV12-2 with TRBJ1-4; TRBD1 was called by the table and not checked on the DNA. TRBV12-2 corresponds to a pseudogene. The CDR3 extends over 19 amino acids. For the CDR3, the DNA is TGTGCAAGTCGCTTCCCGCTCAGGACCAGGGGTCGGGTTAGTGAAAAACTGTTTTTT. This sequence encodes CASRFPLRTRGRVSEKLFF.

The chain recombines TRBV5-1 with TRBJ2-3, with 7 bases aligning to TRBD1. CDR1 and CDR2 (germline): SGHRS, YFSETQ. The V gene end was trimmed by 4 bases and the J gene end by 2 bases; junction bases not matched to a gene: 7. The CDR3 runs to 15 residues. The CDR3 region is CASSNGQEFTDTQYF. The DNA for the CDR3 is TGCGCCAGCAGCAACGGACAGGAGTTCACAGATACGCAGTATTTT.

The sample holds one count of this clone. The gene calls are TRBV18 and TRBJ1-1; 7 nucleotides line up with TRBD1. The V and J ends lost 4 bases and 5 bases, in that order; junction bases with no gene match: 7. The germline CDR1 and CDR2 sequences are KGHSH and LQKENI. The CDR3 contains 14 residues. In DNA form, the CDR3 reads TGTGCCAGCTCACTCCGACAGGGTGAGACTGAAGCTTTCTTT. Translating it yields CASSLRQGETEAFF. Variable domain in full (rest from reference TRBV18 and TRBJ1-1): NAGVMQNPRHLVRRRGQEARLRCSPMKGHSHVYWYRQLPEEGLKFMVYLQKENIIDESGMPKERFSAEFPKEGPSILRIQQVVRGDSAAYFCASSLRQGETEAFFGQGTRLTVV.

The chain couples TRBV7-9 to TRBJ2-3; perhaps TRBD2 as D (5 bases). With 3 bases removed from V and 1 base from J, the gap between germline ends came to 8 bases. Germline loops: CDR1 SEHNR, CDR2 FQNEAQ (reference sequence). This CDR3 is 14 amino acids long. The CDR3 DNA reads as TGTGCCAGCAGCTTTCTAGCACGCACAGATACGCAGTATTTT. Its protein is CASSFLARTDTQYF.